Below are 25 T cell receptor beta chains sequenced from a single sample in a study of breast tumors, draining lymph nodes, adjacent tissues. Using its own MiXCR run on the multiplex PCR reads, TCRdb lists one record per CDR3 protein. This table has some 16,000 distinct CDR3 sequences, around 50% appearing once. Specimen: tumor-adjacent breast tissue. The receptors originated from a female donor with breast cancer. Some clones in this sample may be carry-over from other donors' samples.

The V call is TRBV6-2 or TRBV6-3, the J call TRBJ2-2; D uncertain. CDR3 length: 11 amino acids. Trimming removed 11 bases at V and 10 bases at J, with 14 bases between. The germline gives CDR1 MNHEY, CDR2 SVGEGT. CDR3 sequence reads: CAGRPQEELFF. In DNA form, the CDR3 reads TGTGCCGGCCGACCGCAGGAGGAGCTGTTTTTT.

The CDR3 here is CSASGINEQYF. The CDR3 nucleotides are TGCAGTGCTAGCGGGATTAACGAGCAGTACTTC. The chain carries TRBV20-1 and TRBJ2-7; D perhaps matches TRBD2 (5 bases). The V gene's germline CDR1 is DFQATT and CDR2 SNEGSKA (reference sequence). This CDR3 has 11 amino acids. V was clipped by 3 bases and J by 5 bases, with 8 bases between them.

In this sample, this clonotype turned up many times. The genes are TRBV20-1 and TRBJ1-5; 7 positions agree with TRBD1. In germline, CDR1 is DFQATT, CDR2 SNEGSKA (reference sequence). V was pared by 7 bases and J by 4 bases, with 7 bases of the junction left unmatched. This CDR3 spans 13 amino acids. This CDR3 is CSGSGQINQPQHF. The CDR3 coding sequence is TGCAGTGGTTCGGGACAGATAAATCAGCCCCAGCATTTT.

This clonotype rates as medium-sized (0.01 to 0.1%). The V call is TRBV5-1, the J call TRBJ2-7; 9 bases agree with TRBD2. J was trimmed by 5 bases and V by 1 base; bases with no gene match: 7. This CDR3 is 15 amino acids long. CDR1 SGHRS and CDR2 YFSETQ come from the germline V gene. CDR3 loop: CASSLYRREGDEQYF. The DNA for the CDR3 is TGCGCCAGCAGCTTGTATCGGCGGGAGGGCGACGAGCAGTACTTC.

By share, this clonotype counts as medium-sized. This chain links TRBV5-1 with TRBJ1-4; TRBD1 aligns across 7 bases. Per the germline V gene, CDR1 is SGHRS and CDR2 is YFSETQ. Germline trimming cut 4 bases from V and 5 bases from J; bases unmatched to any gene: 5. The CDR3 spans 14 residues. CDR3 amino acids: CASSATGTNEKLFF. For the CDR3, the DNA is TGCGCCAGCAGCGCGACAGGGACCAATGAAAAACTGTTTTTT.

The chain has TRBV20-1 and TRBJ1-5, with D perhaps matching TRBD1 (6 bases). Germline assignment: CDR1 DFQATT and CDR2 SNEGSKA (reference sequence). CDR3 size: 13 residues. Here the CDR3 reads CSVDGGNNQPQHF. In DNA form, the CDR3 reads TGCAGCGTAGACGGGGGCAACAATCAGCCCCAGCATTTT.

The chain carries TRBV27 and TRBJ2-2; D not resolved. Germline V gives CDR1 MNHEY, CDR2 SMNVEV (reference sequence). Trimming shortened V by 0 bases and J by 4 bases, and 3 bases separated the two germline ends. The CDR3 has 13 residues. In DNA, the CDR3 is TGTGCCAGCAGTTTATCGAGCACCGGGGAGCTGTTTTTT. It encodes CASSLSSTGELFF.

To note about this clonotype: A read error may produce the germline difference seen at one junction end. V usage is TRBV2 and J usage is TRBJ2-1; 10 bases map to TRBD2. This CDR3 region has 16 residues. Germline V lookup: CDR1 SNHLY, CDR2 FYNNEI. The CDR3 DNA follows: TGTGCCAGCAGTGAAAGGCTAGCGGGAGTAGGTAATGAGCAGCTCTTC. This gives the protein CASSERLAGVGNEQLF.

As regards this clonotype: The conserved phenylalanine or tryptophan is not found at the CDR3 terminus, so this likely reflects a read error. V and J are TRBV7-9 and TRBJ2-1, with 11 bases lining up with TRBD2. Germline V gives CDR1 SEHNR, CDR2 FQNEAQ (reference sequence). With V trimmed by 5 bases and J by 7 bases, 16 bases remained unmatched. The CDR3 is 18 residues long. CDR3 DNA: TGTGCCAGCAGCCAAGAGACTAGCGGGAAGTTGCGAGGGAATGAGCAGTTCCTC. This encodes CASSQETSGKLRGNEQFL.

This clonotype has a count of ten or more. V gene TRBV29-1 combines with J gene TRBJ1-2; 7 bases are shared with TRBD1. Germline V CDR1 and CDR2: SQVTM, ANQGSEA. The trim removed 5 bases at V and 4 bases at J, leaving 13 bases unmatched. The CDR3 runs to 15 residues. The CDR3 nucleotides read TGCAGCGTTTACGGGACAGCGGGGGATAGCTATGGCTACACCTTC. Translation: CSVYGTAGDSYGYTF.

The sample holds many counts of this clonotype. A read error is possible here, since a much larger clone lies one base away. CDR3 DNA: TGCGCCAGCGGCCTTAGAGGGGACAGGGTTCGGGAGCAGTACTTC. This sequence encodes CASGLRGDRVREQYF. The gene calls are TRBV5-1 and TRBJ2-7; TRBD1 aligns across 9 bases. The CDR3 runs 15 residues. The germline V gene encodes CDR1 SGHRS and CDR2 YFSETQ. Trimming removed 7 bases from V and 7 bases from J; junction bases left unmatched: 15.

As to this clonotype: This CDR3 is missing its conserved last phenylalanine or tryptophan, likely due to a read error. The DNA is omitted, as the CDR3 cannot be located on it reliably, and the CDR3 follows TCRdb's listing. The chain carries TRBV9 and TRBJ2-1. The CDR3 contains 13 residues when both ends are counted. Germline V CDR1 and CDR2: SGDLS, YYNGEE. The CDR3 here is CASSVDGLREQFC.

Many counts were recorded for this clonotype. V is TRBV5-6 and J is TRBJ2-3; 10 bases agree with TRBD2. CDR1 is SGHDT and CDR2 is YYEEEE in the germline V gene. The length of the CDR3 is 15 residues. The V and J ends lost 5 bases and 5 bases, in that order; junction bases with no gene match: 8. Here the CDR3 DNA reads TGTGCCAGCAGGTCCCCTAGCGGGAGTGGAGATACGCAGTATTTT. It specifies CASRSPSGSGDTQYF.

J is TRBJ1-2 and V is TRBV7-3, with 10 positions matching TRBD1. CDR3 length: 15 residues. Germline lookup yields CDR1 SGHTA and CDR2 FQGTGA. Trimming cost V 1 base and J 5 bases; bases outside gene matches: 4. CDR3 residues: CASSLNPGQGYGYTF. CDR3 nucleotide sequence: TGTGCCAGCAGCTTAAATCCGGGACAGGGGTATGGCTACACCTTC.

The chain combines TRBV9 with TRBJ2-7, with 13 bases fitting TRBD2. This CDR3 spans 18 amino acids. J gave up 2 bases and V 0 bases, and 8 bases lay outside the gene matches. Germline-derived CDR1 and CDR2 are SGDLS and YYNGEE. The CDR3 is CASSVGRLAGGSTYEQYF. CDR3 nucleotide sequence: TGTGCCAGCAGCGTAGGTAGACTAGCGGGAGGTTCAACCTACGAGCAGTACTTC.

The chain combines TRBV5-6 with TRBJ1-1, with 7 bases matching TRBD1. Per germline, CDR1 SGHDT and CDR2 YYEEEE. The CDR3 runs to 17 residues. Losses at the gene ends were 4 bases for V and 0 bases for J; bases not matched to a gene: 12. This CDR3 is CASSVGNPGQLNTEAFF. The CDR3 DNA sequence: TGTGCCAGCAGCGTCGGGAATCCGGGACAGCTGAACACTGAAGCTTTCTTT.

The CDR3 DNA is TGTGCCAGCAGCCGGACTAGCGGGAGCCATGAGCAGTTCTTC. It specifies CASSRTSGSHEQFF. The rearrangement joins TRBV7-9 to TRBJ2-1, with 13 nucleotides matching TRBD2. V lost 5 bases and J lost 8; bases outside the gene matches: 3. The CDR3 contains 14 residues. Germline lookup yields CDR1 SEHNR and CDR2 FQNEAQ (reference sequence).

V gene TRBV25-1 combines with J gene TRBJ2-1, with D maybe TRBD2 (6 bases). The CDR3 is 17 residues long. V was shortened by 1 base and J by 7 bases, with 20 bases between the two germline ends. Germline assignment: CDR1 MGHDK and CDR2 SYGVNS. CDR3 DNA: TGTGCCAGCAGTGAATTTTTCGGAAGGGGAAGCGGGAATGAGCAGTTCTTC. Its translation: CASSEFFGRGSGNEQFF.

CDR3 sequence (DNA): TGTGCCAGCAGAGGGACTAGCGGGAGTATCGAGCAGTACTTC. Encoded protein: CASRGTSGSIEQYF. The chain carries TRBV6-1 and TRBJ2-7, with TRBD2 matching over 14 bases. The CDR3 spans 14 residues. The junction had 4 bases not matched to a gene; V was cut back by 6 bases and J by 6 bases. Germline values: CDR1 MNHNS, CDR2 SASEGT.

As for this clonotype: This is likely a read error, given that the CDR3 carries no conserved phenylalanine or tryptophan at its end. It is unclear where the CDR3 begins or ends on the DNA, so no DNA is shown, and the CDR3 is as TCRdb lists it. V gene TRBV11-1 combines with J gene TRBJ2-7; TRBD2 was called by the table and not checked on the DNA. Germline loops: CDR1 SGHAT, CDR2 FQDESV (reference sequence). The CDR3 spans 8 residues, counting both ends. The CDR3 sequence is CASSFIGS.

The chain recombines TRBV5-5 with TRBJ1-5; no clear D. V lost 1 base and J lost 6, with 8 bases in between. Per the germline V gene, CDR1 is SGHKS and CDR2 is YYEKEE (reference sequence). The CDR3 sequence is 13 residues long. This CDR3 reads CASSLTKTQPQHF. Written as DNA, the CDR3 is TGTGCCAGCAGCTTGACCAAAACTCAGCCCCAGCATTTT.

This chain connects TRBV30 to TRBJ1-6, with a tentative D call TRBD1 (5 bases). This CDR3 comprises 14 residues. Germline lookup yields CDR1 GTSNPN and CDR2 SVGIG (reference sequence). V lost 1 base, J lost 5 bases, and 9 bases lay in between. The CDR3 DNA follows: TGTGCCTGGAGTGGCGGACAAGATAATTCACCCCTCCACTTT. Translated: CAWSGGQDNSPLHF.

The rearrangement uses TRBV7-9 and TRBJ2-2; 7 nucleotides align to TRBD2. The CDR3 extends over 15 amino acids. Germline lookup yields CDR1 SEHNR and CDR2 FQNEAQ (reference sequence). The J segment lost 5 bases and the V segment lost 7 bases, leaving 10 bases of the junction unmatched. CDR3 DNA: TGTGCCAGCATCACGGCCGGACTAGGGACCGGGGAGCTGTTTTTT. Residues: CASITAGLGTGELFF.

Remarks on this clonotype: Relative to the germline gene, one junction end is altered; a read error may explain this. The chain links TRBV20-1 to TRBJ2-3, with 7 bases fitting TRBD2. Germline V CDR1 and CDR2: DFQATT, SNEGSKA (reference sequence). The CDR3 contains 14 residues. This chain's CDR3 is CSARDASGTGTQYF. The CDR3 region has the DNA TGCAGTGCTAGAGACGCTAGCGGTACAGGTACGCAGTATTTT.

This clonotype was seen many times. The V call is TRBV4-3, the J call TRBJ1-1; possibly TRBD1 for D (6 bases). Germline V gene sequence: CDR1 LGHNA, CDR2 YSLEER. Trimming pared 6 bases from V and 2 bases from J, leaving 16 bases between. This CDR3 contains 15 residues. The DNA for the CDR3 is TGCGCCAGCAGAAAGGGGGGGCTAGGAAACACTGAAGCTTTCTTT. Translated: CASRKGGLGNTEAFF.